This T cell receptor (beta chain) was identified during a study of cytomegalovirus exposure and HLA in healthy donors. Overall study results and limits: Listed as cytomegalovirus-associated were about 160 TCR beta chains. For cytomegalovirus status, the classifier reportedly gave diagnoses with high specificity and sensitivity. Relative to the approximately 670-donor mean, N-insertions were reportedly fewer in an Asian-associated ancestry cluster in a later analysis.

To note about this clone: Antigen: not known.

Germline assignment: CDR1 MDHEN and CDR2 SYDVKM. Trimming shortened V by 4 bases and J by 12 bases, and 13 bases separated the two germline ends. The CDR3 length is 12 residues. The PCR contained 60 Vbeta and 13 Jbeta primers. Here immunoSEQ multiplex PCR was the method, and the copy in TCRdb shows in-frame clones only, minus some. In the table there are about 94,000 clones, 50% to 75% of which are singletons. The sequence came from a man aged 25-45 years in good health and CMV-seronegative. The sequencing input was PBMCs. The rearrangement links TRBV28 to TRBJ2-1; a possible D gene is TRBD2 (5 bases). CDR3: CASSSTRPGQFF. As DNA, the CDR3 is TGTGCCAGCAGTTCCACTAGACCGGGGCAGTTCTTC.